Described below is a single T cell receptor (beta chain) sequence and its context. The ends were cut back, 1 base at V and 6 bases at J, with 16 bases in the middle. Germline values: CDR1 SGHTA, CDR2 FQGNSA. This CDR3 has 16 residues. This sample is part of a study of blood T cell repertoires in COVID-19. Looking at the study overall: Collection of acute and convalescent COVID-19 samples took place in the United States, Italy and Spain. The cDNA or gDNA used as material had been derived from T cells, B-cell-depleted T cells, or PBMCs.

Original data processing: Reference gene primers were amplified, and this amplification served to estimate nucleated cell counts. This table comes from immunoSEQ multiplex PCR, and its TCRdb copy is limited to in-frame clones, with some not included. That table furnishes V, J and clone size, whereas the DNA furnished D and trimming. This sample has some 300,000 clones, with around 91% found just once. The material sequenced was peripheral blood. The rearrangement uses TRBV7-2 and TRBJ1-5; D is unresolved. This TCR derives from a woman aged 40 to 50 with COVID-19, enrolled during active disease. CDR3 coding DNA: TGTGCCAGCAGCTTAGGGGCGTCGGGGTTGGGTCAGCCCCAGCATTTT. It is translated as CASSLGASGLGQPQHF.